These T cell receptor beta chains were read from a single sample in a study of cytomegalovirus exposure and HLA in healthy donors. This table comes from immunoSEQ multiplex PCR, and its TCRdb copy is limited to in-frame clones, with some not included. The top ten clones hold over 5% of a sample with roughly 100,000 clones, around 80% of them seen once. The sample consisted of PBMCs. These receptors were obtained from a female donor in good health and CMV-seropositive. Each CDR3 is given with its conserved first and last residue. The D gene is left open where the match is weak. Some rows have no size entry. The others give once, few or many, or a class for an expanded clone.

. TRBJ1-1 TRBV9 . TGTGCCAGCAGCCCGACCGGGGGGGGCTACACTGAAGCTTTCTTT CASSPTGGGYTEAFF
. TRBJ1-2 TRBV6-5 . TGTGCCGTGCGCGCGGCGGATCGATATTATGGCTACACCTTC CAVRAADRYYGYTF
TRBD1 TRBJ2-7 TRBV27 . TGTGCCAGCAGTACAAAGACAGGGCACTCCTACGAGCAGTACTTC CASSTKTGHSYEQYF
TRBD1 TRBJ2-7 TRBV4-1 . TGCGCCAGCAGCCAACGGTCAGGGGGCTACGAGCAGTACTTC CASSQRSGGYEQYF
TRBD2 TRBJ2-1 TRBV4-3 . TGCGCCAGCAGCCAAGGGATTGGCGGGGGGTACAATGAGCAGTTCTTC CASSQGIGGGYNEQFF
TRBD2 TRBJ2-5 TRBV5-5 once TGTGCCAGCAGCTTAAGACTAGCGGGCGACCTGTACCAAGAGACCCAGTACTTC CASSLRLAGDLYQETQYF
TRBD2 TRBJ2-7 TRBV5-1 . TGCGCCAGCAGCTCGGGACTAGCGGGGTTCTACGAGCAGTACTTC CASSSGLAGFYEQYF
TRBD1 TRBJ2-7 TRBV6-6 . TGTGCCAGCAGTCAGACAGGGGTAACTTACGAGCAGTACTTC CASSQTGVTYEQYF
. TRBJ1-1 TRBV27 . TGTGCCAGCAGTTTTTTTTCTGGGCACCAGAACACTGAAGCTTTCTTT CASSFFSGHQNTEAFF
TRBD1 TRBJ2-3 TRBV5-1 . TGCGCCAGCACTTCTGAGGGACAGCCCACAGATACGCAGTATTTT CASTSEGQPTDTQYF
TRBD2 TRBJ2-1 TRBV29-1 . TGCAGCCTGAGGACTAGCGGGAGCAATGAGCAGTTCTTC CSLRTSGSNEQFF
. TRBJ1-3 TRBV30 few TGTGCCTGGACAGGAATCTCTGGAAACACCATATATTTT CAWTGISGNTIYF
. TRBJ1-1 TRBV4-1 . TGCGCCAGCAGCCCCAGTGCGGGGGGGCGGCACACTGAAGCTTTCTTT CASSPSAGGRHTEAFF
. TRBJ2-7 TRBV6-5 . TGTGCCACCAAACCTCGGGGGACCTCCTACGAGCAGTACTTC CATKPRGTSYEQYF
. TRBJ2-1 TRBV4-1 . TGCGCCAGCAGCCAAGGTCTATTGAGAGGATCCTACAATGAGCAGTTCTTC CASSQGLLRGSYNEQFF
. TRBJ2-2 TRBV25-1 medium-sized TGTGCCAGCAGTCGGGCGGGGCGGATCACCGGGGAGCTGTTTTTT CASSRAGRITGELFF
TRBD1 TRBJ2-3 TRBV9 . TGTGCCAGCAGCGTAGACCCCGGACAGGCCACTAGCACAGATACGCAGTATTTT CASSVDPGQATSTDTQYF
TRBD2 TRBJ2-3 TRBV19 few TGTGCCAGTAGTATCACCTCTAGCGGGAGGGCCGGGGATACGCAGTATTTT CASSITSSGRAGDTQYF
. TRBJ2-7 TRBV29-1 . TGCAGCGCCCGTTTAGACAAACGCAACGAGCAGTACTTC CSARLDKRNEQYF
TRBD1 TRBJ1-5 TRBV9 . TGTGCCAGCAGCATGACAGGGGGCGGTCAGCCCCAGCATTTT CASSMTGGGQPQHF
. TRBJ1-2 TRBV27 once TGTGCCAGCAGTTCCTCTGGGGGGGAATGGGATGGCTACACCTTC CASSSSGGEWDGYTF
TRBD2 TRBJ2-2 TRBV6-5 . TGTGCCAGCACCCCTAGCGGGGGGGCATCCGGGGAGCTGTTTTTT CASTPSGGASGELFF
. TRBJ1-4 TRBV5-1 . TGCGCCAGCAGCTGGGAGGGAAATGAAAAACTGTTTTTT CASSWEGNEKLFF
. TRBJ2-2 TRBV5-1 . TGCGCCAGCAGCCCTACTACGAACACCGGGGAGCTGTTTTTT CASSPTTNTGELFF
. TRBJ2-5 TRBV6-5 . TGTGCCAGCAGTGGGGCAGGAACAGGAAAAGAGACCCAGTACTTC CASSGAGTGKETQYF
TRBD1 TRBJ2-7 TRBV4-2 few TGTGCCAGCAGCCATAGGACAGGGGAGACTCACTACGAGCAGTACTTC CASSHRTGETHYEQYF
TRBD2 TRBJ2-3 TRBV5-6 . TGTGCCAGCAGCTTATCCCCGACTAGCCGGGCCACAGATACGCAGTATTTT CASSLSPTSRATDTQYF
TRBD1 TRBJ2-2 TRBV7-7 . TGTGCTAGCAGCTCGACCCCGGGACAGGGGCCCGGGGAGCTGTTTTTT CASSSTPGQGPGELFF
. TRBJ1-2 TRBV6-5 once TGTGCCAGCGGAACAGGGTCTCGTGGCTACACCTTC CASGTGSRGYTF
TRBD1 TRBJ1-1 TRBV5-1 . TGCGCCAGCAGCTCGCCAAACAGGGGGAACACTGAAGCTTTCTTT CASSSPNRGNTEAFF
. TRBJ2-5 TRBV28 once TGTGCCAGCAGTTCCCCGAAAGGACAGTACCAAGAGACCCAGTACTTC CASSSPKGQYQETQYF
TRBD1 TRBJ1-2 TRBV5-1 . TGCGCCAGCAGCTCGATTACCGGGACAGGGGGCTCTCACTATGGCTACACCTTC CASSSITGTGGSHYGYTF
TRBD1 TRBJ1-2 TRBV30 . TGTGCCTGGAGTCAGACAGGGGGGTATGGCTACACCTTC CAWSQTGGYGYTF